The source of this T cell receptor beta chain is a study of CD8+CD57+ T cells in acquired aplastic anemia (dated by TCRdb to 2016 to 2019). In the study overall: On average, sorted CD4+ and CD8+ cells yielded around 3.5 ug of extracted DNA, with a range of about 0.17 to 27.4 ug. CD8+CD57+ expansion was defined as a frequency above the mean frequency observed in healthy subjects.

Expansion of CD8+CD57+ cells had been shown by flow cytometry in the patients chosen for sequencing. Every patient had a diagnosis of severe acquired aplastic anemia based on International Study of Aplastic Anemia and Agranulocytosis and Camitta criteria. Patients had received no therapy at the time of blood sampling. In this study, sorted CD4+ and CD8+ T cells from the blood of healthy subjects and of severe aplastic anemia patients had their TCR repertoires deep-sequenced. Patients were enrolled under clinicaltrials.gov protocols 00001620, 01623167, 00001397, 00071045, 00081523 and 00961064 in the USA. Ficoll-Paque density gradient centrifugation was used to isolate peripheral blood mononuclear cells. CD4+ and CD8+ T cells were sorted by FACS or magnetic beads before DNA extraction. Genomic DNA served as template for TCR beta VDJ combination and CDR3 sequence profiling. TCR repertoire sequencing was run on an Illumina HiSeq 2000. As for the original processing: TRBV/TRBJ rearrangement plots, CDR3 size and DJ length profiles, and Simpson's diversity index were used to assess repertoires. Whichever DNA sequence was most abundant in the deep sequencing data was defined as the immunodominant clone. CDR3 amino acid sequences were screened for sharing across subjects and compared with published repertoires and the VDJdb database. The public sequencing data were trimmed at Q25 with fastp and processed into clonotypes with MiXCR by TCRdb, which kept only in-frame beta chains. Records with the same CDR3 protein are collapsed into one entry carrying the most frequent genes and DNA. V and J calls and clone size were set by TCRdb, not the authors. In this sample the table shows a few hundred thousand distinct CDR3 sequences, around 32% of which occur a single time. The ten largest clones add up to roughly 0.89% of the sample.

What the research found in general, with its limitations: Patients and healthy controls showed no significant difference in CD8+ Simpson's diversity (P=0.060). Roughly 30 CD8+ CDR3 sequences were found to be shared between patients and controls, but these sequences appeared to be highly expressed in patients and within the immunodominant clones of the patients.

As regards this clonotype: Its antigen target is currently unknown. Base qualities are not provided; no much larger clone lies one nucleotide away.

According to the germline V gene (reference sequence), CDR1 reads SEHNR and CDR2 reads FQNEAQ. V sheds 1 base and J sheds 2 bases, leaving 11 bases between their ends. Including cysteine and phenylalanine, the CDR3 has 15 amino acids. Only the CDR3 region is kept as DNA, spanning 45 bases read in frame from base 1. The chain is encoded by TRBV7-9 joined to TRBJ2-5; 5 matching bases give a weak D call of TRBD2. This TCR came from a human donor with aplastic anemia. Material for sequencing was sorted CD4+, CD8+, or CD8+CD57+ T cells (not recorded which) from PBMCs. The DNA reads TGTGCCAGCAGCTTAGAAGGGAGTACGCAAGAGACCCAGTACTTC. Its product reads: CASSLEGSTQETQYF.